What follows are 2 T cell receptor beta chains derived from one specimen sequenced in a study of response to subunit inactivated influenza vaccine. TCRdb processed the RT-PCR reads anew with MiXCR; each CDR3 protein has one entry. The table records 530,000 or so distinct CDR3 sequences, about 25% of them present only once. The input for sequencing was CD4+ T cells sorted from PBMCs, taken 5 to 6 days after vaccination. These TCRs come from a man aged 45-65 years who received an inactivated influenza vaccine.

This clonotype was observed a few times. CDR3 sequence reads: CASSLVLAGGETQYF. The DNA of the CDR3 is TGTGCCAGCAGCTTAGTCCTAGCGGGAGGGGAGACCCAGTACTTC. This chain links TRBV7-2 with TRBJ2-5, with TRBD2 matching over 12 bases. The V and J ends lost 1 base and 5 bases, in that order; junction bases with no gene match: 2. Germline CDR1 reads SGHTA; CDR2 reads FQGNSA. The CDR3 runs 15 residues.

The chain recombines TRBV5-5 with TRBJ2-5; perhaps TRBD1 as D (6 bases). In germline, CDR1 is SGHKS, CDR2 YYEKEE (reference sequence). With 0 bases removed from V and 10 bases from J, the gap between germline ends came to 16 bases. This CDR3 has 14 amino acids. Written as DNA, the CDR3 is TGTGCCAGCAGCTTGGACAGGGTCCAAGAGCGCCAGTACTTC. This translates into CASSLDRVQERQYF. Complete variable domain (other parts from reference TRBV5-5 and TRBJ2-5): DAGVTQSPTHLIKTRGQQVTLRCSPISGHKSVSWYQQVLGQGPQFIFQYYEKEERGRGNFPDRFSARQFPNYSSELNVNALLLGDSALYLCASSLDRVQERQYFGPGTRLLVL.